The 24 T cell receptor beta chains below were found in one sample sequenced in a study of blood T cell repertoires in COVID-19. Method: immunoSEQ multiplex PCR; TCRdb's copy keeps in-frame clones and lacks some. This table has about 260,000 clones, about 88% appearing once. Sequences were obtained from peripheral blood. The receptors come from a woman aged 60-75 years with COVID-19, enrolled during active disease.

The chain joins TRBV14 to TRBJ1-1; 8 bases map to TRBD1. Germline values: CDR1 SGHDN, CDR2 FVKESK. V was clipped by 4 bases and J by 1 base; unmatched bases: 11. This CDR3 spans 17 amino acids. In nucleotides, the CDR3 is TGTGCCAGCAGCCTCGGGACAGGAAGGTTCCCGAACACTGAAGCTTTCTTT. It codes for CASSLGTGRFPNTEAFF.

This clone was seen at least ten times. The rearrangement links TRBV18 to TRBJ1-2, with 9 bases lining up with TRBD1. This CDR3 comprises 11 residues. Germline values: CDR1 KGHSH, CDR2 LQKENI. The junction had 2 bases not matched to a gene; V was cut back by 3 bases and J by 12 bases. The CDR3 region has the DNA TGTGCCAGCTCACCGGACAGGGGTCACACCTTC. It is translated as CASSPDRGHTF.

V gene TRBV16 combines with J gene TRBJ2-3; 8 positions agree with TRBD2. Germline trimming cut 6 bases from V and 3 bases from J; bases unmatched to any gene: 8. The length of the CDR3 is 15 residues. Germline lookup yields CDR1 KGHSY and CDR2 FQNENV. The CDR3 loop is CASRRSGGRTDTQYF. The DNA of the CDR3 is TGTGCCAGCAGACGCTCGGGAGGGCGTACAGATACGCAGTATTTT.

The table lists this clone with a count of one. V usage is TRBV19 and J usage is TRBJ2-7; maybe TRBD1 (6 bases). V gave up 9 bases and J gave up 4 bases, with 13 bases separating them. The CDR3 extends over 12 amino acids. Germline V gene data show CDR1 as LNHDA and CDR2 as SQIVND (reference sequence). The CDR3 coding sequence is TGTGCCAGCAGTGACAGGTATTACGAGCAGTACTTC. This translates into CASSDRYYEQYF.

This clone appeared a single time. The V call is TRBV10-3, the J call TRBJ2-3; TRBD1 is a possible D gene (5 bases). Germline values: CDR1 ENHRY, CDR2 SYGVKD. The length of the CDR3 is 15 residues. The V gene lost 11 bases and the J gene lost 5 bases, with 23 bases spanning the gap. In DNA form, the CDR3 reads TGTGCCGTAACCCCCCCGGGCAGGGTAGTAGATACGCAGTATTTT. This encodes CAVTPPGRVVDTQYF.

J is TRBJ1-3 and V is TRBV5-1; D is uncertain. Germline V lookup: CDR1 SGHRS, CDR2 YFSETQ. CDR3 size: 15 residues. Trimming removed 0 bases from V and 4 bases from J, with 11 bases in between. The CDR3 region is CASSLVTGIGNTIYF. The CDR3 coding sequence is TGCGCCAGCAGCTTGGTGACCGGGATCGGAAACACCATATATTTT.

The rearrangement joins TRBV27 to TRBJ1-1; D perhaps matches TRBD1 (5 bases). This CDR3 has 14 amino acids. Trimming took off 2 bases at V and 0 bases at J, with 7 bases between the two ends. CDR1 and CDR2 from the germline V gene are MNHEY and SMNVEV (reference sequence). In DNA form, the CDR3 reads TGTGCCAGCAGTTTAGTCAGGGTGAACACTGAAGCTTTCTTT. This codes for CASSLVRVNTEAFF.

The genes are TRBV11-3 and TRBJ2-6, with D perhaps TRBD1 (6 bases). V lost 2 bases, J lost 2 bases, and 13 bases lay in between. CDR1 and CDR2 (germline): SGHNT, YENEEA. This CDR3 comprises 17 residues. The CDR3 DNA sequence: TGTGCCAGCAGCTTATCGGCAGGGGACCCTGGGGCCAACGTCCTGACTTTC. Translation gives CASSLSAGDPGANVLTF.

The V call is TRBV21-1, the J call TRBJ2-1; the table assigns TRBD1, which was not confirmed against the DNA. TRBV21-1 has pseudogene status. This CDR3 is built from 16 residues. Here the CDR3 reads CASSILRGLGYNEQFF. As DNA, the CDR3 is TGTGCCAGCAGCATACTCAGGGGGCTTGGTTACAATGAGCAGTTCTTC.

The J gene is TRBJ2-7, the V gene TRBV21-1; whether TRBD2, the table's D call, matches the DNA was not checked. TRBV21-1 constitutes a pseudogene. This CDR3 spans 16 amino acids. The CDR3 sequence: CASSQWGTPTSYEQYF. CDR3 bases: TGTGCCAGCAGCCAGTGGGGGACTCCTACCTCCTACGAGCAGTACTTC.

This chain's CDR3 is CASSPGGENYGYTF. CDR3 bases: TGTGCCAGCTCACCAGGCGGGGAGAACTATGGCTACACCTTC. This rearrangement joins TRBV18 to TRBJ1-2; D gene ambiguous. The germline CDR1 and CDR2 sequences are KGHSH and LQKENI. With 2 bases removed from V and 2 bases from J, the gap between germline ends came to 9 bases. The CDR3 totals 14 residues. Full variable domain (remainder filled in from reference TRBV18 and TRBJ1-2): NAGVMQNPRHLVRRRGQEARLRCSPMKGHSHVYWYRQLPEEGLKFMVYLQKENIIDESGMPKERFSAEFPKEGPSILRIQQVVRGDSAAYFCASSPGGENYGYTFGSGTRLTVV.

The chain has TRBV6-5 and TRBJ1-2; TRBD1 matches 8 bases. The length of the CDR3 is 15 residues. Germline V lookup: CDR1 MNHEY, CDR2 SVGAGI. V shed 7 bases, J shed 2 bases, and the junction held 9 bases outside the gene matches. The CDR3 reads CASNIQGEGNYGYTF. Written as DNA, the CDR3 is TGTGCCAGCAACATACAGGGGGAGGGCAACTATGGCTACACCTTC.

The chain carries TRBV2 and TRBJ1-1, with 8 bases matching TRBD1. V dropped 3 bases and J dropped 7; count of bases not matched to a gene: 10. The CDR3 has 15 residues. Germline CDR1 reads SNHLY; CDR2 reads FYNNEI. CDR3 residues: CASSDWQGATVEAFF. The CDR3 coding sequence is TGTGCCAGCAGTGATTGGCAGGGGGCTACCGTTGAAGCTTTCTTT.

This clone came up a few times. The chain has TRBV7-6 and TRBJ1-6; 7 positions match TRBD1. Germline V gene sequence: CDR1 SGHVS, CDR2 FNYEAQ. Germline trimming cut 4 bases from V and 5 bases from J; bases unmatched to any gene: 8. The CDR3 contains 16 residues. The CDR3 loop is CASSSGTDINNSPLHF. For the CDR3, the DNA is TGTGCCAGCAGCTCTGGGACAGATATCAATAATTCACCCCTCCACTTT.

This clone was seen only once. The rearrangement uses TRBV28 and TRBJ1-2; no definite D call. The CDR3 contains 13 residues. Germline lookup yields CDR1 MDHEN and CDR2 SYDVKM. The V and J ends lost 5 bases and 8 bases respectively, with 15 bases between them. In DNA form, the CDR3 reads TGTGCCAGCAGTCGAACAGAGACCAGAGGCTACACCTTC. Translation: CASSRTETRGYTF.

The chain carries TRBV30 and TRBJ2-1, with D possibly matching TRBD2 (5 bases). The CDR3 spans 15 residues. V was clipped by 1 base and J by 8 bases, with 18 bases between them. In germline, CDR1 is GTSNPN, CDR2 SVGIG (reference sequence). In DNA form, the CDR3 reads TGTGCCTGGAGTGATGGTGGGAGAACCGGCCATGAGCAGTTCTTC. Encoded protein: CAWSDGGRTGHEQFF. The entire variable domain, with the rest obtained from reference TRBV30 and TRBJ2-1, is as follows: SQTIHQWPATLVQPVGSPLSLECTVEGTSNPNLYWYRQAAGRGLQLLFYSVGIGQISSEVPQNLSASRPQDRQFILSSKKLLLSDSGFYLCAWSDGGRTGHEQFFGPGTRLTVL.

The chain carries TRBV5-6 and TRBJ2-1; D not certain. V was shortened by 0 bases and J by 8 bases, with 12 bases between the two germline ends. From germline, CDR1 is SGHDT and CDR2 YYEEEE. There are 14 residues in the CDR3. This CDR3 is CASSLDERAHEQFF. The CDR3 nucleotides are TGTGCCAGCAGCTTGGACGAGCGAGCTCATGAGCAGTTCTTC.

The rearrangement uses TRBV23-1 and TRBJ2-6; unclear D gene. TRBV23-1 is an ORF for which the function is uncertain. V dropped 0 bases and J dropped 0 bases, with 9 bases sitting between them. The CDR3 has 17 amino acids. This CDR3 reads CASSQSTLFSGANVLTF. CDR3 coding DNA: TGCGCCAGCAGTCAATCGACACTGTTCTCTGGGGCCAACGTCCTGACTTTC.

The chain carries TRBV29-1 and TRBJ2-1, with D unclear. The CDR3 covers 10 residues. V lost 4 bases, J lost 10 bases, and 8 bases lay in between. Germline values: CDR1 SQVTM, CDR2 ANQGSEA. CDR3 sequence reads: CSVGVYEQFF. CDR3 bases: TGCAGCGTTGGAGTCTACGAGCAGTTCTTC.

This sequence joins TRBV30 and TRBJ2-2, with TRBD2 matching 9 bases. Looked up from germline, CDR1 is GTSNPN and CDR2 is SVGIG (reference sequence). V shed 5 bases and J 7 bases; nucleotides not matched to a gene: 8. The CDR3 covers 14 residues. In DNA form, the CDR3 reads TGTGCCTGGTGCGGGAGGGCCTCGGACGGGGAGCTGTTTTTT. It specifies CAWCGRASDGELFF.

The chain uses TRBV6-6 and TRBJ1-2; D gene uncertain. Trimming cost V 2 bases and J 7 bases, with 8 bases left between them. The CDR3 has 12 residues. Germline CDR1 is MNHNY and CDR2 is SVGAGI (reference sequence). CDR3 sequence (DNA): TGTGCCAGCAGTTACGAACAGTCTGGCTACACCTTC. Translating it yields CASSYEQSGYTF.

Only a few counts were recorded for this clone. The V call is TRBV20-1, the J call TRBJ2-2, with 10 bases matching TRBD2. The CDR3 runs 19 residues. The V gene's germline CDR1 is DFQATT and CDR2 SNEGSKA (reference sequence). The V and J ends lost 3 bases and 8 bases, in that order; junction bases with no gene match: 21. This CDR3 is CSASGPRRSGRALGGELFF. The CDR3 coding sequence is TGCAGTGCTAGTGGGCCACGGCGGAGCGGGAGGGCCCTGGGTGGGGAGCTGTTTTTT.

This clone was seen a single time. The chain couples TRBV19 to TRBJ1-2; 10 bases map to TRBD1. In germline, CDR1 is LNHDA, CDR2 SQIVND (reference sequence). This CDR3 region has 12 residues. The ends lost 8 bases at V and 5 bases at J; junction bases unmatched: 2. CDR3 in amino acids: CASLGQGYGYTF. Here the CDR3 DNA reads TGTGCCAGTTTGGGACAGGGGTATGGCTACACCTTC.

This clone came up a few times. The chain links TRBV19 to TRBJ2-7; 8 bases are a match to TRBD1. This CDR3 region has 15 residues. CDR1 and CDR2 from the germline V gene are LNHDA and SQIVND (reference sequence). The V segment lost 6 bases and the J segment 1 base; nucleotides outside the gene matches: 8. The CDR3 sequence: CASSRQGQTSYEQYF. The CDR3 DNA reads as TGTGCCAGTAGCCGACAGGGGCAGACTTCCTACGAGCAGTACTTC.